What follows is one T cell receptor (beta chain) and its context. CDR3 size: 14 residues. In germline, CDR1 is LNHDA, CDR2 SQIVND (reference sequence). Trimming cost V 4 bases and J 2 bases; bases outside gene matches: 1. This record belongs to a study of T cell changes during pregnancy in multiple sclerosis. Method: immunoSEQ multiplex PCR; TCRdb's copy keeps in-frame clones and lacks some. The sample records approximately 100,000 clones, 75% to 95% being singletons. The sequence was obtained from a female donor with multiple sclerosis, enrolled in a pregnancy study. The source was peripheral blood, collected in the second trimester of pregnancy. V usage is TRBV19 and J usage is TRBJ2-5, with 10 bases matching TRBD2. The CDR3 DNA follows: TGTGCCAGTAGTAGACTAGCGGGTCAAGAGACCCAGTACTTC. Its protein product is CASSRLAGQETQYF.